This TCR beta chain came from a study of chemoradiotherapy in HPV16-positive cancers. Sequenced by immunoSEQ multiplex PCR; TCRdb stores in-frame clones only, minus some. The sample has several thousand clones; 70% to 90% are singletons. In this sample, this clone turned up once. Per the germline V gene, CDR1 is SGDLS and CDR2 is YYNGEE. The length of the CDR3 is 13 residues. V was clipped by 0 bases and J by 4 bases, with 5 bases between them. This clonotype originated in a human donor with HPV-associated anogenital cancer. The specimen was obtained from a patient who underwent chemoradiotherapy. The chain uses TRBV9 and TRBJ1-5; no firm D call. Here the CDR3 DNA reads TGTGCCAGCAGCGTAGCTCCAAATCAGCCCCAGCATTTT. It specifies CASSVAPNQPQHF.